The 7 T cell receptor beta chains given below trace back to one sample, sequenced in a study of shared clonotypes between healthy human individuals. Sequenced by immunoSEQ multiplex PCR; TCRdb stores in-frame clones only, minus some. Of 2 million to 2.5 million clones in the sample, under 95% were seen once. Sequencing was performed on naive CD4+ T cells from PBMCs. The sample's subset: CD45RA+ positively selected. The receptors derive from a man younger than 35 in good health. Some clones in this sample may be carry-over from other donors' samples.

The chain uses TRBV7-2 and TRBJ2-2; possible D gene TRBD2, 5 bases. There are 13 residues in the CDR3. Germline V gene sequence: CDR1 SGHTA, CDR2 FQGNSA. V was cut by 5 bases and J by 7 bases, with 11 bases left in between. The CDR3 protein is CASSRRGGGELFF. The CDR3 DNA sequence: TGTGCCAGCAGCCGCCGGGGTGGCGGGGAGCTGTTTTTT.

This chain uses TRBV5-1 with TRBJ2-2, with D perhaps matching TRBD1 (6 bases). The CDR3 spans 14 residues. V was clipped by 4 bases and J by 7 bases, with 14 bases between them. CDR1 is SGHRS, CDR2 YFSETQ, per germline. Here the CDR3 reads CASSRDTSFGELFF. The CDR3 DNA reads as TGCGCCAGCAGCAGGGACACCTCATTCGGGGAGCTGTTTTTT.

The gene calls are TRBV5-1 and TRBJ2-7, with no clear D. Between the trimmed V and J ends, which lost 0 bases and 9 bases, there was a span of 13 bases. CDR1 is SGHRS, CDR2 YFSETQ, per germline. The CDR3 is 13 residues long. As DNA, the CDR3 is TGCGCCAGCAGCTTGGCCGTAGCCGGAATGCAGTACTTC. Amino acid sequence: CASSLAVAGMQYF. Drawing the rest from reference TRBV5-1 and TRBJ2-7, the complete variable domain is KAGVTQTPRYLIKTRGQQVTLSCSPISGHRSVSWYQQTPGQGLQFLFEYFSETQRNKGNFPGRFSGRQFSNSRSEMNVSTLELGDSALYLCASSLAVAGMQYFGPGTRLTVT.

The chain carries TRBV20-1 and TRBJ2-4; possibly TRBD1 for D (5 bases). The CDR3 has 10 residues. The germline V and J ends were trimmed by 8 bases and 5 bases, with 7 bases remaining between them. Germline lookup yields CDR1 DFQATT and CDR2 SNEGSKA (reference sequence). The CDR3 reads CSIRENIQYF. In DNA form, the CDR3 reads TGCAGTATCAGGGAAAACATTCAGTACTTC.

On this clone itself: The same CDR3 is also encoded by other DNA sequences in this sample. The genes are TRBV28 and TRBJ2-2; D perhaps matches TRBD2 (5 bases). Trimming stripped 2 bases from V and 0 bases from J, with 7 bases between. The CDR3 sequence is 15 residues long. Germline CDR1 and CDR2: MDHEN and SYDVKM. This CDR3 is CASSLGGANTGELFF. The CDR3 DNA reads TGTGCCAGCAGTTTAGGAGGAGCGAACACCGGGGAGCTGTTTTTT.

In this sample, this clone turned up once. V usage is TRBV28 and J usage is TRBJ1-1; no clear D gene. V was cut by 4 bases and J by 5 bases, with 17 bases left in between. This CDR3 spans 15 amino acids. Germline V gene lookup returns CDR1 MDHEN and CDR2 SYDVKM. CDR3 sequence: CASSSLLTSGTEAFF. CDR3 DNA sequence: TGTGCCAGCAGTTCCCTATTAACATCGGGGACTGAAGCTTTCTTT.

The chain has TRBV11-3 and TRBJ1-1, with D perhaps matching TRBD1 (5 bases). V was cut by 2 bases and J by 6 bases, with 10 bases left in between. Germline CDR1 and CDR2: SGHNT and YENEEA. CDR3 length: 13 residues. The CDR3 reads CASSLRGEAEAFF. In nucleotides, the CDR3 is TGTGCCAGCAGCTTAAGGGGAGAGGCTGAAGCTTTCTTT. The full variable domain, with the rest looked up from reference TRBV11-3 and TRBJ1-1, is EAGVVQSPRYKIIEKKQPVAFWCNPISGHNTLYWYLQNLGQGPELLIRYENEEAVDDSQLPKDRFSAERLKGVDSTLKIQPAELGDSAVYLCASSLRGEAEAFFGQGTRLTVV.